The next 16 T cell receptor beta chains were all read from a single sample in a study of T-cell memory formation after mild COVID-19 (dated by TCRdb to the early 2020s). The library was prepared using 5' RACE. Reads for this sample came from an Illumina NovaSeq 6000. The public reads were quality trimmed at Q25 with fastp and then assembled into clones with MiXCR by TCRdb, keeping productive beta chains. Each CDR3 protein appears once, grouped with its most common genes and DNA. The sample table contains approximately 110,000 distinct CDR3 sequences; only one count was recorded for approximately 22% of them. The top ten clonotypes cover under 50% of the sample. Source material: PBMCs or a T cell subset sorted from them (not recorded which). The source is a man aged 18 to 30 who had mild COVID-19 (a few samples of this study predate the infection). The sample titles of this study are shuffled in the database, so cell type and time point are left out; the donor was told from shared clones.

A few counts support this clonotype. The chain is built from TRBV4-1 and TRBJ2-7, with a possible D match to TRBD1 (6 bases). V was shortened by 4 bases and J by 0 bases, with 16 bases between the two germline ends. CDR1 and CDR2 from the germline V gene are MGHRA and YSYEKL. There are 16 residues in the CDR3. The CDR3 sequence: CASSPLGQRSSYEQYF. CDR3 coding DNA: TGCGCCAGCAGCCCCCTGGGACAAAGGAGCTCCTACGAGCAGTACTTC.

This rearrangement joins TRBV7-6 to TRBJ2-7, with 12 bases that match TRBD1. The CDR3 sequence is 17 residues long. V lost 5 bases to trimming and J lost 3 bases; unmatched junction nucleotides: 11. Germline V lookup: CDR1 SGHVS, CDR2 FNYEAQ. In nucleotides, the CDR3 is TGTGCCAGCAGCACCGGGACAGGGGGCGGCGGGGTCTACGAGCAGTACGTC. As protein: CASSTGTGGGGVYEQYV.

This rearrangement joins TRBV6-5 to TRBJ2-1; D is possibly TRBD2 (6 bases). This CDR3 contains 15 residues. Trimming stripped 6 bases from V and 3 bases from J, with 15 bases between. Germline CDR1 is MNHEY and CDR2 is SVGAGI. The chain's CDR3 is CASRLWGDGYNEQFF. The CDR3 coding sequence is TGTGCCAGCAGGCTTTGGGGGGATGGCTACAATGAGCAGTTCTTC.

The rearrangement links TRBV12-3 or TRBV12-4 to TRBJ2-3; TRBD2 agrees at 8 bases. The CDR3 runs to 14 residues. The trim removed 6 bases at V and 8 bases at J, leaving 10 bases unmatched. CDR3 coding DNA: TGTGCCAGCAGCGTCGGGGGGGCCTATGGTACGCAGTATTTT. It translates to CASSVGGAYGTQYF.

The chain has TRBV6-5 and TRBJ2-5; 9 bases map to TRBD1. Germline CDR1 reads MNHEY; CDR2 reads SVGAGI. The CDR3 runs 15 residues. The trim removed 5 bases at V and 5 bases at J, leaving 9 bases unmatched. CDR3: CASSTTGGGAETQYF. CDR3 coding DNA: TGTGCCAGCAGTACTACAGGGGGCGGGGCGGAGACCCAGTACTTC.

This clonotype was seen more than once but under ten times. The rearrangement joins TRBV6-1 to TRBJ1-2; D gene ambiguous. Looked up from germline, CDR1 is MNHNS and CDR2 is SASEGT. Trimming removed 1 base from V and 0 bases from J, with 15 bases in between. This CDR3 contains 17 residues. CDR3 nucleotides: TGTGCCAGCAGTGAAGAGCCAAAGCACGGCGCTAACTATGGCTACACCTTC. Protein product: CASSEEPKHGANYGYTF.

The chain links TRBV27 to TRBJ1-2, with TRBD1 matching 7 bases. This CDR3 region has 14 residues. V shed 5 bases and J 4 bases; nucleotides not matched to a gene: 7. The V gene's germline CDR1 is MNHEY and CDR2 SMNVEV (reference sequence). CDR3 nucleotide sequence: TGTGCCAGCAGTAACCTCGGGACAGTCTATGGCTACACCTTC. Its translation: CASSNLGTVYGYTF.

This clonotype was seen a few times. The chain combines TRBV7-2 with TRBJ2-5; D perhaps matches TRBD1 (5 bases). The CDR3 contains 16 residues. With 5 bases removed from V and 5 bases from J, the gap between germline ends came to 21 bases. The germline gives CDR1 SGHTA, CDR2 FQGNSA. The CDR3, as DNA: TGTGCCAGCAGCCCCTCGGGCAGGGTACTTCTCGAGACCCAGTACTTC. It codes for CASSPSGRVLLETQYF.

This chain joins TRBV6-5 and TRBJ1-2; TRBD1 matches at 7 bases. The trim removed 3 bases at V and 4 bases at J, leaving 5 bases unmatched. The CDR3 has 14 amino acids. CDR1 is MNHEY, CDR2 SVGAGI, per germline. CDR3 sequence (DNA): TGTGCCAGCAGTTATGGCAGGGGGGCCTATGGCTACACCTTC. Translation: CASSYGRGAYGYTF.

V and J are TRBV24-1 and TRBJ2-1; tentative D call: TRBD1 (5 bases). With 1 base removed from V and 8 bases from J, the gap between germline ends came to 17 bases. CDR3 size: 16 residues. CDR1 is KGHDR, CDR2 SFDVKD, per germline. CDR3 in amino acids: CATSDLTAGSYYEQFF. The CDR3 DNA is TGTGCCACCAGTGATTTAACGGCAGGGTCGTACTATGAGCAGTTCTTC.

This chain connects TRBV7-8 to TRBJ2-3; D gene uncertain. The germline V gene encodes CDR1 SGHVS and CDR2 FQNEAQ. This CDR3 has 15 residues. The V end lost 5 bases, the J end lost 4 bases, and 16 bases lay between the germline ends. The CDR3 sequence: CASSPPRAGPDTQYF. The DNA for the CDR3 is TGTGCCAGCAGCCCCCCCCGGGCAGGACCAGATACGCAGTATTTT.

The J gene is TRBJ2-2, the V gene TRBV28, with D possibly matching TRBD2 (5 bases). Germline V gene lookup returns CDR1 MDHEN and CDR2 SYDVKM. This CDR3 has 15 amino acids. The ends were cut back, 5 bases at V and 3 bases at J, with 13 bases in the middle. CDR3 protein: CASSDWEKDTGELFF. Written as DNA, the CDR3 is TGTGCCAGCAGTGACTGGGAGAAGGACACCGGGGAGCTGTTTTTT.

This clonotype was counted once. The V and J genes are TRBV6-2 or TRBV6-3 and TRBJ2-7; the match to TRBD1 covers 8 bases. The CDR3 sequence is 14 residues long. CDR1 and CDR2 (germline): MNHEY, SVGEGT. J was trimmed by 2 bases and V by 6 bases; bases with no gene match: 6. The CDR3 region is CASSQGQGPYEQYV. For the CDR3, the DNA is TGTGCCAGCAGCCAAGGACAGGGCCCCTACGAGCAGTACGTC.

The rearrangement uses TRBV20-1 and TRBJ1-2; 7 nucleotides align to TRBD1. Per germline, CDR1 DFQATT and CDR2 SNEGSKA (reference sequence). J was trimmed by 10 bases and V by 2 bases; bases with no gene match: 13. The CDR3 is 14 residues long. The chain's CDR3 is CSARPRAGGVVYTF. The CDR3 bases are TGCAGTGCTAGACCTAGGGCAGGGGGTGTTGTCTACACCTTC.

This clonotype was seen only a few times. The rearrangement joins TRBV28 to TRBJ2-7; 7 bases are a match to TRBD1. Losses at the gene ends were 8 bases for V and 3 bases for J; bases not matched to a gene: 16. The germline CDR1 and CDR2 sequences are MDHEN and SYDVKM. CDR3 size: 16 residues. The CDR3 is CASSPQRQGIFYEQYV. The CDR3 DNA reads as TGTGCCAGCTCTCCACAGCGACAGGGAATCTTCTACGAGCAGTACGTC.

The V and J genes are TRBV10-3 and TRBJ2-1; perhaps TRBD1 as D (6 bases). The germline gives CDR1 ENHRY, CDR2 SYGVKD. Trimming took 0 bases from V and 0 from J, leaving 15 bases between them. The CDR3 is 18 amino acids. This chain's CDR3 is CAISESTRGLSSYNEQFF. The DNA of the CDR3 is TGTGCCATCAGTGAGTCGACCAGGGGTCTTAGCTCCTACAATGAGCAGTTCTTC.